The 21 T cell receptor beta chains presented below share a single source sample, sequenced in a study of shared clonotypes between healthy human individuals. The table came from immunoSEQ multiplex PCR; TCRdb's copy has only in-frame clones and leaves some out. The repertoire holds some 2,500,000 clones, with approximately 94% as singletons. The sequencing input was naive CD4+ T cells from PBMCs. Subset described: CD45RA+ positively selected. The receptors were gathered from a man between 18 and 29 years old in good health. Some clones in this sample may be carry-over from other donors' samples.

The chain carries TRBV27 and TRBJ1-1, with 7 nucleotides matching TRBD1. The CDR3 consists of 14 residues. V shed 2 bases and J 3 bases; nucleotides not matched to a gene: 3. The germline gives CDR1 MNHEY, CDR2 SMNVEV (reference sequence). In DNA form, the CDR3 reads TGTGCCAGCAGTTTAGACAGGGCTGACACTGAAGCTTTCTTT. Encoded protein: CASSLDRADTEAFF.

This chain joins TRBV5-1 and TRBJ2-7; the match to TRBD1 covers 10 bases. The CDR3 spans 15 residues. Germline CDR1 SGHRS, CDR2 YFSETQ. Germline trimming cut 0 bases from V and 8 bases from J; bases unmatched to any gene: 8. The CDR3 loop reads CASSLEGQGQRQQYF. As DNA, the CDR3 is TGCGCCAGCAGCTTGGAGGGACAGGGGCAGCGACAGCAGTACTTC.

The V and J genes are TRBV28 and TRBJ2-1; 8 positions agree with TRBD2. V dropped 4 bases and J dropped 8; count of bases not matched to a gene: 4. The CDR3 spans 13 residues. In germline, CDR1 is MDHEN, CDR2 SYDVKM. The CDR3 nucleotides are TGTGCCAGCAGTTACGGACTAGCCTATGAGCAGTTCTTC. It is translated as CASSYGLAYEQFF.

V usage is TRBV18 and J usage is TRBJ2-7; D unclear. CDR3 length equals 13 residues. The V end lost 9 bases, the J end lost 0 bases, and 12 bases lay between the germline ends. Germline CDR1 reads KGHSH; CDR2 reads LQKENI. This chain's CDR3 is CASKAQSSYEQYF. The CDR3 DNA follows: TGTGCCAGTAAGGCCCAGAGCTCCTACGAGCAGTACTTC.

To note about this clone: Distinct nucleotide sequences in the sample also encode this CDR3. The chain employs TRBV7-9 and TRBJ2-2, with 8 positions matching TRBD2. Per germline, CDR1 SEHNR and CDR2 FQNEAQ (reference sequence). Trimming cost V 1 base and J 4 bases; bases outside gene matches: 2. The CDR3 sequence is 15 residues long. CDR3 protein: CASSLGLAGTGELFF. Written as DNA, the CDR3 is TGTGCCAGCAGCTTAGGCCTAGCGGGCACCGGGGAGCTGTTTTTT.

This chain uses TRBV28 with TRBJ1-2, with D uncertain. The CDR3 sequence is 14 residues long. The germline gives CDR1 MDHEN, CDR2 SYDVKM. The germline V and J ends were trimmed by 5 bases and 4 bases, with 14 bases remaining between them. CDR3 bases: TGTGCCAGCAGTCTCGCTCGCAGCCCCTATGGCTACACCTTC. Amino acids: CASSLARSPYGYTF.

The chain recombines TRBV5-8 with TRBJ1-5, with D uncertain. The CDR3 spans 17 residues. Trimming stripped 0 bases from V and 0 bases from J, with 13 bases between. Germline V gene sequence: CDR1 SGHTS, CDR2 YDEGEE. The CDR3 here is CASSLVRAAYSNQPQHF. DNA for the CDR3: TGTGCCAGCAGCTTGGTCCGGGCAGCCTATAGCAATCAGCCCCAGCATTTT.

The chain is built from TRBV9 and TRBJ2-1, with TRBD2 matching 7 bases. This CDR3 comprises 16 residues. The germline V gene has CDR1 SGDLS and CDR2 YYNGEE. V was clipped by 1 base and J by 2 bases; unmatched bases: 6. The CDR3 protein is CASSVWRGSAYNEQFF. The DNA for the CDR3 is TGTGCCAGCAGCGTATGGCGCGGGAGTGCCTACAATGAGCAGTTCTTC.

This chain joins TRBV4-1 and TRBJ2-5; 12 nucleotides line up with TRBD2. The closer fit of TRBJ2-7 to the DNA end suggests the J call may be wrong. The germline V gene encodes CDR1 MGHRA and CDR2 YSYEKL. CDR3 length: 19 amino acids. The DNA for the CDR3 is TGCGCCAGCAGCCCGCGGACAGGGGCTAGCGGGAGGGGTTCCTACGAGCAGTACTTC. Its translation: CASSPRTGASGRGSYEQYF.

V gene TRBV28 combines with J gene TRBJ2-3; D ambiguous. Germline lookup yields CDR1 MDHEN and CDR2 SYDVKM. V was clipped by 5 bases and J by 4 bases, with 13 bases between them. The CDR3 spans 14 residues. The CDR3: CASSGLVGADTQYF. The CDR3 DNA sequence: TGTGCCAGCAGTGGGTTAGTGGGTGCAGATACGCAGTATTTT. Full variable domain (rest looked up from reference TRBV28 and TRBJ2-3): DVKVTQSSRYLVKRTGEKVFLECVQDMDHENMFWYRQDPGLGLRLIYFSYDVKMKEKGDIPEGYSVSREKKERFSLILESASTNQTSMYLCASSGLVGADTQYFGPGTRLTVL.

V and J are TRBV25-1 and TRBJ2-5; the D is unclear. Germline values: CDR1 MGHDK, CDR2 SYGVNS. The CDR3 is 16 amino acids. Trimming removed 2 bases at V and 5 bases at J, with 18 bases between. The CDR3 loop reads CASSEGLGHTQETQYF. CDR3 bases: TGTGCCAGCAGTGAAGGGTTAGGGCACACCCAGGAGACCCAGTACTTC.

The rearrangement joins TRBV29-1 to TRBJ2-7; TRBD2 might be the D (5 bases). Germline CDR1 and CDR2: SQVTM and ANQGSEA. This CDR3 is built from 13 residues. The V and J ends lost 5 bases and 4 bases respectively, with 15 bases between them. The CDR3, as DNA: TGCAGCGTTTACGACACGAGGGCGTACGAGCAGTACTTC. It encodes CSVYDTRAYEQYF.

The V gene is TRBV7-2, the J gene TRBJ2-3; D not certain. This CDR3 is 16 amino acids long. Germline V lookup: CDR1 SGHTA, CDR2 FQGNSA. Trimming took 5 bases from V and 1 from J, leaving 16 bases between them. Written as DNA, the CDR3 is TGTGCCAGCAGCCCGATCTTGCGCGATGGCACAGATACGCAGTATTTT. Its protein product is CASSPILRDGTDTQYF. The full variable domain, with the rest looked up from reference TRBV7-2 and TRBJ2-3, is GAGVSQSPSNKVTEKGKDVELRCDPISGHTALYWYRQSLGQGLEFLIYFQGNSAPDKSGLPSDRFSAERTGGSVSTLTIQRTQQEDSAVYLCASSPILRDGTDTQYFGPGTRLTVL.

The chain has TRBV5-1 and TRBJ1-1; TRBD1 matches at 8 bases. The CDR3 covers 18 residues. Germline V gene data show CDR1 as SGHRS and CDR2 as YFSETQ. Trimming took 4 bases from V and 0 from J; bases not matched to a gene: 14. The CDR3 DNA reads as TGCGCCAGCAGCCCAATTCCAGGGGGCGCGGGCATGAACACTGAAGCTTTCTTT. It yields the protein CASSPIPGGAGMNTEAFF.

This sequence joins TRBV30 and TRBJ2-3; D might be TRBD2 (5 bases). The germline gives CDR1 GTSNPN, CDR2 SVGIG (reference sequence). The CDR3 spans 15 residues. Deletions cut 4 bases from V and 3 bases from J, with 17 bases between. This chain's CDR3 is CAWTGAGTLTDTQYF. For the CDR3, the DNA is TGTGCCTGGACTGGCGCGGGCACCTTAACAGATACGCAGTATTTT. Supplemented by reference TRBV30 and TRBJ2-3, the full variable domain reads SQTIHQWPATLVQPVGSPLSLECTVEGTSNPNLYWYRQAAGRGLQLLFYSVGIGQISSEVPQNLSASRPQDRQFILSSKKLLLSDSGFYLCAWTGAGTLTDTQYFGPGTRLTVL.

This CDR3 reads CASSTGQEVNTEAFF. For the CDR3, the DNA is TGTGCCAGCAGCACAGGACAGGAGGTGAACACTGAAGCTTTCTTT. The J gene is TRBJ1-1, the V gene TRBV11-1, with TRBD1 matching 7 bases. Germline V gene lookup returns CDR1 SGHAT and CDR2 FQDESV (reference sequence). The CDR3 has 15 residues. Trimming cost V 5 bases and J 0 bases; bases outside gene matches: 6.

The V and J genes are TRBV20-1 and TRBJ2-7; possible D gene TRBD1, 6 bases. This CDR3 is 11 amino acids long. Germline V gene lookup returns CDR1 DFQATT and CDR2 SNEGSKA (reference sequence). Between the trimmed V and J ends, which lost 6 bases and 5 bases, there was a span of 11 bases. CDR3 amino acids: CSATGSNEQYF. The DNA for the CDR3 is TGCAGTGCAACAGGGTCCAACGAGCAGTACTTC.

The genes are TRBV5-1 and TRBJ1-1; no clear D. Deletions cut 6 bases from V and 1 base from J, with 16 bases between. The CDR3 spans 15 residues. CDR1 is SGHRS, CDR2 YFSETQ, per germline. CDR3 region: CASTTIGIQNTEAFF. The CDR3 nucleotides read TGCGCCAGCACAACCATCGGGATACAGAACACTGAAGCTTTCTTT. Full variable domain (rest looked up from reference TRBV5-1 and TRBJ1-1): KAGVTQTPRYLIKTRGQQVTLSCSPISGHRSVSWYQQTPGQGLQFLFEYFSETQRNKGNFPGRFSGRQFSNSRSEMNVSTLELGDSALYLCASTTIGIQNTEAFFGQGTRLTVV.

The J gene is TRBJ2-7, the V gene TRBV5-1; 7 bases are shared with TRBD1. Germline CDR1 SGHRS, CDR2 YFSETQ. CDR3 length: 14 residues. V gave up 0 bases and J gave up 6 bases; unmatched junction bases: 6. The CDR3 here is CASSLAVPGGEQYF. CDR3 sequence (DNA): TGCGCCAGCAGCTTGGCCGTTCCAGGGGGCGAGCAGTACTTC.

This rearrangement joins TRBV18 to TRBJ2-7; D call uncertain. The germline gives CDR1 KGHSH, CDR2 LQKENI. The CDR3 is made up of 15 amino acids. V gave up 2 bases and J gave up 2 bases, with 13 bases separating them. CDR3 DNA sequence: TGTGCCAGCTCACCAATACTGGTCGGTACCTACGAGCAGTACTTC. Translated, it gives CASSPILVGTYEQYF.

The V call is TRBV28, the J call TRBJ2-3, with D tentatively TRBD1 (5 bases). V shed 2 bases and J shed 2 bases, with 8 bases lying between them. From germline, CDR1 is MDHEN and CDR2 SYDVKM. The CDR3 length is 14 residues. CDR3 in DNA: TGTGCCAGCAGTTTACAGGGTTCCACAGATACGCAGTATTTT. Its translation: CASSLQGSTDTQYF.